These T cell receptor beta chains were read from a single sample in a study of immune evolution from preneoplasia to lung adenocarcinoma. The data were produced by immunoSEQ multiplex PCR, yet TCRdb's version contains in-frame clones alone and is incomplete. This repertoire shows 5,700 or so clones, 80% to 90% found once; its top ten account for 6.1%. Sequenced: FFPE adjacent normal lung tissue. These receptor sequences come from an older donor with lung adenocarcinoma. Each CDR3 is given without its conserved first and last residue. Some rows have no size entry. The others give once, few or many, or a class for an expanded clone.

j_call clone_size v_call cdr3_aa
TRBJ2-1 . TRBV5-8 ASSPGLASYNEQF
TRBJ1-2 few TRBV15 ATSRDRDVLYGYT
TRBJ2-7 . TRBV29-1 SAGTGFEQY
TRBJ1-1 few TRBV27 ASSFGRGTEAF
TRBJ2-2 . TRBV30 AWRDTGELF
TRBJ2-1 . TRBV4-1 ASSLSASNNEQF
TRBJ2-7 once TRBV5-6 ASNPTGGQPYEQY
TRBJ2-1 . TRBV6-5 ASSPRSNRYNEQF
TRBJ1-5 . TRBV6-1 ASSRLAGDGQPQH
TRBJ2-5 few TRBV29-1 SVQVAGGLETQY
TRBJ2-1 . TRBV12-5 ASGHRTGPYEQF
TRBJ1-1 . TRBV7-9 ASSYGQTGGAFTEAF
TRBJ2-6 few TRBV27 ASRLMSGANVLT
TRBJ2-7 . TRBV7-9 ASSLDPTGEQY
TRBJ2-2 few TRBV4-3 ASSQDLANANTGELF
TRBJ1-1 . TRBV11-3 ASSLEGDTEAF
TRBJ2-1 . TRBV7-9 ASSRPDRPWEDEQF
TRBJ2-7 . TRBV7-2 ASSHGTGVPIEQY
TRBJ1-3 . TRBV30 AWSRGQSSGNTIY
TRBJ1-1 once TRBV15 ATSTRTGTGAF
TRBJ2-1 . TRBV10-3 AIMGSGDSYNEQF
TRBJ1-4 . TRBV30 AWTRGFATNEKLF
TRBJ2-5 . TRBV9 ASSVADGRGETQY
TRBJ2-1 . TRBV11-3 ASSLETAGYEQF
TRBJ2-3 . TRBV30 AWSAGGGGTDTQY
TRBJ2-7 . TRBV6-6 ASSDTGQQYEQY